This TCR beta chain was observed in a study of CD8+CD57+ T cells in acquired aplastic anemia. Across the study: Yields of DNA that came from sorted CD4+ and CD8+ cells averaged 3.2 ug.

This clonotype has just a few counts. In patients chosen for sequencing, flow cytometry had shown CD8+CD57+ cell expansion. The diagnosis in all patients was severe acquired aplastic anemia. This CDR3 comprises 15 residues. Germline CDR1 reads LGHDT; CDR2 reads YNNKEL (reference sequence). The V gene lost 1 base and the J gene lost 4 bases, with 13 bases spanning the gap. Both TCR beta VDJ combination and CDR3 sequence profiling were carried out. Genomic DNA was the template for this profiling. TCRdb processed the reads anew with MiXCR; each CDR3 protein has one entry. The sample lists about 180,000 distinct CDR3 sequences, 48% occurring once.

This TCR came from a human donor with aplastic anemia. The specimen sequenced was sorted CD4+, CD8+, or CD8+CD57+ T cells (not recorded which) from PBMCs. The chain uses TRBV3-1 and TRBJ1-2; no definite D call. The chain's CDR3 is CASSQARLGVYGYTF. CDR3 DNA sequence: TGTGCCAGCAGCCAAGCGAGGTTGGGAGTCTATGGCTACACCTTC.